Listed here are 32 T cell receptor beta chains from one sample, sequenced in a study of blood T cell repertoires in COVID-19. The method was immunoSEQ multiplex PCR; TCRdb's version includes in-frame clones alone and lacks a portion of them. This sample yields roughly 290,000 clones, of which 65% to 85% are seen a single time; around a sixth belongs to the top ten. The sample taken for sequencing was peripheral blood. Receptor source: a person aged 65-85 years with COVID-19, enrolled during active disease.

This clone was counted only a few times. The chain carries TRBV5-5 and TRBJ2-2, with TRBD1 identical over 10 bases. V lost 4 bases and J lost 4; bases outside the gene matches: 4. The CDR3 sequence is 15 residues long. The germline V gene has CDR1 SGHKS and CDR2 YYEKEE (reference sequence). DNA of the CDR3: TGTGCCAGCAGCGACAGGGGGCGCGGCACCGGGGAGCTGTTTTTT. This codes for CASSDRGRGTGELFF.

The table lists this clone with a few counts. The rearrangement links TRBV27 to TRBJ2-7; 14 nucleotides line up with TRBD2. Germline CDR1 is MNHEY and CDR2 is SMNVEV (reference sequence). J lost 3 bases, V lost 6 bases, and 7 bases had no gene match. This CDR3 is 16 amino acids long. The CDR3 nucleotides are TGTGCCAGCAGCCGACTAGCGGGAGGGCCTAACTACGAGCAGTACTTC. Translated, it gives CASSRLAGGPNYEQYF.

About this clone: A read error may be the cause here, since a much bigger clone is one base away. The gene calls are TRBV25-1 and TRBJ1-1; D is unclear. V lost 1 base and J 1 base, leaving 4 bases between the germline ends. Germline V gives CDR1 MGHDK, CDR2 SYGVNS. The CDR3 has 13 residues. CDR3 in DNA: TGTGCCAGCAGTGAATTCCAGAACACTGAAGCTTTCTTT. Translated: CASSEFQNTEAFF.

This sequence joins TRBV19 and TRBJ2-7; no clear D gene. The V end lost 5 bases, the J end lost 4 bases, and 18 bases lay between the germline ends. The CDR3 totals 15 residues. Germline-derived CDR1 and CDR2 are LNHDA and SQIVND (reference sequence). The CDR3 nucleotides are TGTGCCAGTAGTCCGTCTCGGCAGGTGAAGTACGAGCAGTACTTC. It is translated as CASSPSRQVKYEQYF.

V gene TRBV7-8 combines with J gene TRBJ1-3, with D uncertain. Trimming took off 1 base at V and 7 bases at J, with 11 bases between the two ends. CDR1 SGHVS and CDR2 FQNEAQ come from the germline V gene. The CDR3 consists of 14 residues. CDR3 protein: CASSLVQSGNTIYF. DNA of the CDR3: TGTGCCAGCAGCTTAGTCCAGTCGGGGAACACCATATATTTT.

This chain joins TRBV9 and TRBJ1-2; TRBD1 agrees at 8 bases. Germline loops: CDR1 SGDLS, CDR2 YYNGEE. The CDR3 loop spans 15 amino acids. Trimming cost V 4 bases and J 5 bases; bases outside gene matches: 10. CDR3 DNA sequence: TGTGCCAGCAGCTCGATGGACAGGGCCCGATATGGCTACACCTTC. Its translation: CASSSMDRARYGYTF.

V usage is TRBV5-1 and J usage is TRBJ1-6; 8 nucleotides match TRBD1. CDR3 length equals 15 residues. Germline V gene sequence: CDR1 SGHRS, CDR2 YFSETQ. V lost 1 base and J lost 9; bases outside the gene matches: 6. The CDR3 nucleotides read TGCGCCAGCAGCTTGTCCCAGGGGGCGATTTCACCCCTCCACTTT. Amino acids: CASSLSQGAISPLHF.

The J gene is TRBJ2-1, the V gene TRBV6-4; perhaps TRBD2 as D (6 bases). CDR1 is MRHNA, CDR2 SNTAGT, per germline. The CDR3 length is 15 residues. Trimming shortened V by 0 bases and J by 1 base, and 7 bases separated the two germline ends. For the CDR3, the DNA is TGTGCCAGCAGTGACTCGGAGGGTTCCTACAATGAGCAGTTCTTC. This encodes CASSDSEGSYNEQFF.

The chain couples TRBV9 to TRBJ1-2; 7 bases align to TRBD1. With 3 bases clipped from V and 7 bases from J, the junction kept 6 bases outside the gene matches. Germline CDR1 SGDLS, CDR2 YYNGEE. This CDR3 is built from 13 residues. The CDR3 coding sequence is TGTGCCAGCAGCGACCGACAGGGTCGTGGCTACACCTTC. This encodes CASSDRQGRGYTF.

V is TRBV7-2 and J is TRBJ1-5; 11 bases fit TRBD1. The CDR3 consists of 15 residues. Germline CDR1 reads SGHTA; CDR2 reads FQGNSA. Trimming removed 5 bases from V and 5 bases from J; junction bases left unmatched: 5. Here the CDR3 DNA reads TGTGCCAGCAGCCGCGGACAGGGGGCATATCAGCCCCAGCATTTT. This sequence encodes CASSRGQGAYQPQHF.

J is TRBJ2-2 and V is TRBV4-1; D is ambiguous. Trimming cost V 7 bases and J 1 base, with 7 bases left between them. This CDR3 has 13 amino acids. Germline CDR1 MGHRA, CDR2 YSYEKL. Here the CDR3 DNA reads TGCGCCAGCAATAGCTGGAACACCGGGGAGCTGTTTTTT. Encoded protein: CASNSWNTGELFF.

This sequence joins TRBV27 and TRBJ2-3; the match to TRBD2 covers 8 bases. This CDR3 spans 15 amino acids. Trimming cost V 3 bases and J 3 bases; bases outside gene matches: 5. Germline V gene lookup returns CDR1 MNHEY and CDR2 SMNVEV (reference sequence). The CDR3 coding sequence is TGTGCCAGCAGTTTGATCACTAGCGGAACAGATACGCAGTATTTT. Translation gives CASSLITSGTDTQYF.

The chain couples TRBV15 to TRBJ2-3; TRBD1 matches 10 bases. Germline CDR1 is LNHNV and CDR2 is YYDKDF (reference sequence). The CDR3 is made up of 16 amino acids. The V segment lost 1 base and the J segment 0 bases; nucleotides outside the gene matches: 1. The CDR3 here is CATSRGTGGSTDTQYF. The CDR3 DNA is TGTGCCACCAGCAGAGGGACAGGGGGGAGCACAGATACGCAGTATTTT.

This chain uses TRBV11-3 with TRBJ2-1; 10 nucleotides line up with TRBD2. CDR3 size: 15 residues. V shed 5 bases and J 3 bases; nucleotides not matched to a gene: 4. Germline CDR1 is SGHNT and CDR2 is YENEEA. The CDR3 region has the DNA TGTGCCAGCAGCAGAAGGACTAGCGGCTACAATGAGCAGTTCTTC. It encodes CASSRRTSGYNEQFF.

V gene TRBV5-6 combines with J gene TRBJ2-3; TRBD2 matches 8 bases. Germline lookup yields CDR1 SGHDT and CDR2 YYEEEE. The CDR3 extends over 16 amino acids. The trim removed 2 bases at V and 2 bases at J, leaving 7 bases unmatched. DNA of the CDR3: TGTGCCAGCAGCTTATGGACTAGCAGCTTCACAGATACGCAGTATTTT. It encodes CASSLWTSSFTDTQYF.

This chain joins TRBV7-2 and TRBJ1-2, with 9 bases aligning to TRBD1. The ends lost 4 bases at V and 8 bases at J; junction bases unmatched: 5. Germline V CDR1 and CDR2: SGHTA, FQGNSA. This CDR3 is 13 amino acids long. The CDR3 region is CASSWTGVEGYTF. CDR3 DNA sequence: TGTGCCAGCAGCTGGACAGGGGTGGAAGGCTACACCTTC.

The chain links TRBV7-9 to TRBJ2-7; tentatively, D is TRBD2 (6 bases). CDR1 and CDR2 (germline): SEHNR, FQNEAQ (reference sequence). Trimming stripped 5 bases from V and 3 bases from J, with 17 bases between. The CDR3 runs to 15 residues. The CDR3 coding sequence is TGTGCCAGCAGCGTCTTTCCCGGGAGCGACTACGAGCAGTACTTC. Its protein is CASSVFPGSDYEQYF.

The chain uses TRBV28 and TRBJ1-2; tentative D call: TRBD1 (6 bases). Between the trimmed V and J ends, which lost 5 bases and 5 bases, there was a span of 12 bases. CDR1 and CDR2 (germline): MDHEN, SYDVKM. The CDR3 extends over 13 amino acids. In DNA, the CDR3 is TGTGCCAGCAGTCCAAGGGACACGTATGGCTACACCTTC. Translation gives CASSPRDTYGYTF.

The chain recombines TRBV7-9 with TRBJ2-3; 7 bases are a match to TRBD2. V dropped 1 base and J dropped 4; count of bases not matched to a gene: 2. The V gene's germline CDR1 is SEHNR and CDR2 FQNEAQ (reference sequence). This CDR3 has 14 amino acids. As DNA, the CDR3 is TGTGCCAGCAGCTTAGATGGGAGGGCAGATACGCAGTATTTT. It translates to CASSLDGRADTQYF.

The rearrangement joins TRBV4-2 to TRBJ2-1; 10 positions agree with TRBD2. The CDR3 has 15 amino acids. Looked up from germline, CDR1 is LGHNA and CDR2 is YNFKEQ. V shed 1 base and J 7 bases; nucleotides not matched to a gene: 4. The CDR3 nucleotides are TGTGCCAGCAGCCAAGTCAGCGGGGGGGGGAATGAGCAGTTCTTC. Translation: CASSQVSGGGNEQFF.

The chain couples TRBV20-1 to TRBJ2-1; a possible D gene is TRBD1 (5 bases). The V gene lost 6 bases and the J gene lost 15 bases, with 18 bases spanning the gap. The CDR3 contains 11 residues. The germline CDR1 and CDR2 sequences are DFQATT and SNEGSKA (reference sequence). The CDR3 region has the DNA TGCAGTGCCAGCCCAGGGTCTCGCGGGTTCTTC. Translation: CSASPGSRGFF.

The chain uses TRBV19 and TRBJ2-2; possibly TRBD1 for D (6 bases). The germline V gene encodes CDR1 LNHDA and CDR2 SQIVND (reference sequence). Trimming cost V 8 bases and J 1 base, with 8 bases left between them. The length of the CDR3 is 13 residues. The CDR3 sequence: CASRQVNTGELFF. In DNA form, the CDR3 reads TGTGCCAGTCGACAGGTGAACACCGGGGAGCTGTTTTTT. The entire variable domain, with the rest obtained from reference TRBV19 and TRBJ2-2, is as follows: DGGITQSPKYLFRKEGQNVTLSCEQNLNHDAMYWYRQDPGQGLRLIYYSQIVNDFQKGDIAEGYSVSREKKESFPLTVTSAQKNPTAFYLCASRQVNTGELFFGEGSRLTVL.

The genes are TRBV10-3 and TRBJ2-7; 7 nucleotides line up with TRBD1. The junction had 8 bases not matched to a gene; V was cut back by 9 bases and J by 3 bases. Per germline, CDR1 ENHRY and CDR2 SYGVKD. The CDR3 has 13 residues. The CDR3 reads CAMGAGGVYEQYF. The CDR3 nucleotides read TGTGCCATGGGGGCAGGGGGTGTCTACGAGCAGTACTTC.

CDR3 in DNA: TGTGCCAGCAGTTTGGAGCGGGCCACCTACAATGAGCAGTTCTTC. Amino acids: CASSLERATYNEQFF. V and J are TRBV27 and TRBJ2-1, with a tentative D call TRBD2 (6 bases). This CDR3 spans 15 amino acids. The germline V and J ends were trimmed by 3 bases and 2 bases, with 11 bases remaining between them. Germline loops: CDR1 MNHEY, CDR2 SMNVEV (reference sequence).

This sequence joins TRBV7-3 and TRBJ2-3; 16 nucleotides agree with TRBD2. V was pared by 5 bases and J by 4 bases, with 9 bases of the junction left unmatched. Germline V gene data show CDR1 as SGHTA and CDR2 as FQGTGA. This CDR3 region has 18 residues. Here the CDR3 reads CASSRPGTSGGAPDTQYF. The CDR3 DNA sequence: TGTGCCAGCAGCCGTCCCGGGACTAGCGGGGGGGCCCCAGATACGCAGTATTTT.

The chain employs TRBV5-5 and TRBJ1-1; D not resolved. The CDR3 totals 12 residues. CDR1 is SGHKS and CDR2 is YYEKEE in the germline V gene (reference sequence). The V end lost 5 bases, the J end lost 3 bases, and 8 bases lay between the germline ends. CDR3: CASRLGHTEAFF. CDR3 coding DNA: TGTGCCAGCAGGCTGGGCCACACTGAAGCTTTCTTT.

V is TRBV28 and J is TRBJ1-2; 10 bases align to TRBD1. Germline CDR1 MDHEN, CDR2 SYDVKM. J gave up 6 bases and V 6 bases, and 7 bases lay outside the gene matches. The CDR3 has 14 amino acids. For the CDR3, the DNA is TGTGCCAGCAGCCTGGACAGGGGGGTTGATGGCTACACCTTC. This codes for CASSLDRGVDGYTF.

The CDR3 here is CASKDYYTDTQYF. The CDR3 nucleotides read TGTGCCAGTAAGGACTACTACACAGATACGCAGTATTTT. The chain has TRBV6-5 and TRBJ2-3; D is perhaps TRBD2 (6 bases). The CDR3 spans 13 residues. Deletions cut 9 bases from V and 2 bases from J, with 12 bases between. CDR1 MNHEY and CDR2 SVGAGI come from the germline V gene.

The gene calls are TRBV30 and TRBJ2-3; 9 nucleotides match TRBD1. Germline V gene sequence: CDR1 GTSNPN, CDR2 SVGIG (reference sequence). The CDR3 spans 18 residues. V shed 0 bases and J 3 bases; nucleotides not matched to a gene: 13. DNA of the CDR3: TGTGCCTGGAGTGTATTTTCTGGGACAGGGCCCACGACAGATACGCAGTATTTT. Its protein product is CAWSVFSGTGPTTDTQYF.

A single count supports this clone. The rearrangement uses TRBV6-1 and TRBJ1-1; TRBD1 matches at 10 bases. This CDR3 region has 18 residues. CDR1 and CDR2 from the germline V gene are MNHNS and SASEGT. V lost 3 bases and J lost 10; bases outside the gene matches: 20. CDR3 sequence: CASSELTRAQTGGVLAFF. The CDR3 bases are TGTGCCAGCAGTGAGCTCACCCGAGCACAGACAGGGGGCGTTTTAGCTTTCTTT.

This chain joins TRBV28 and TRBJ1-3, with 8 bases identical to TRBD1. Trimming took 5 bases from V and 4 from J; bases not matched to a gene: 10. CDR1 is MDHEN and CDR2 is SYDVKM in the germline V gene. The length of the CDR3 is 16 residues. In DNA, the CDR3 is TGTGCCAGCAGTCCCCCGGAAAGGACAGGGGGAAACACCATATATTTT. Amino acids: CASSPPERTGGNTIYF.

The chain recombines TRBV2 with TRBJ2-1, with 14 bases lining up with TRBD2. With V trimmed by 4 bases and J by 8 bases, 10 bases remained unmatched. Per the germline V gene, CDR1 is SNHLY and CDR2 is FYNNEI. This CDR3 contains 17 residues. The CDR3 reads CASSAPATSGGGDEQFF. DNA of the CDR3: TGTGCCAGCAGTGCCCCCGCGACTAGCGGGGGGGGCGATGAGCAGTTCTTC.